This T cell receptor beta chain was identified in a study of blood T cell repertoires in COVID-19. Generated by immunoSEQ multiplex PCR, the TCRdb table keeps only in-frame clones and is missing some. The sample lists some 270,000 clones; about 89% were seen once. V was trimmed by 10 bases and J by 6 bases, leaving 19 bases between them. CDR3 length equals 15 residues. CDR1 is SGHTA, CDR2 FQGNSA, per germline. Two consecutive negative NP/OP PCR tests, clearance, or resolved symptoms defined Cohort 3 recovery. Sequenced: PBMCs or T cells enriched from blood (not recorded which). V usage is TRBV7-2 and J usage is TRBJ1-6, with D unclear. The clonotype originates from a woman aged 40 to 55 who had recovered from COVID-19. The CDR3: CATKRREDSNSPLHF. The CDR3 region has the DNA TGTGCCACCAAGCGACGGGAAGATTCTAATTCACCCCTCCACTTT. The full variable domain, completed using reference TRBV7-2 and TRBJ1-6, is GAGVSQSPSNKVTEKGKDVELRCDPISGHTALYWYRQSLGQGLEFLIYFQGNSAPDKSGLPSDRFSAERTGGSVSTLTIQRTQQEDSAVYLCATKRREDSNSPLHFGNGTRLTVT.